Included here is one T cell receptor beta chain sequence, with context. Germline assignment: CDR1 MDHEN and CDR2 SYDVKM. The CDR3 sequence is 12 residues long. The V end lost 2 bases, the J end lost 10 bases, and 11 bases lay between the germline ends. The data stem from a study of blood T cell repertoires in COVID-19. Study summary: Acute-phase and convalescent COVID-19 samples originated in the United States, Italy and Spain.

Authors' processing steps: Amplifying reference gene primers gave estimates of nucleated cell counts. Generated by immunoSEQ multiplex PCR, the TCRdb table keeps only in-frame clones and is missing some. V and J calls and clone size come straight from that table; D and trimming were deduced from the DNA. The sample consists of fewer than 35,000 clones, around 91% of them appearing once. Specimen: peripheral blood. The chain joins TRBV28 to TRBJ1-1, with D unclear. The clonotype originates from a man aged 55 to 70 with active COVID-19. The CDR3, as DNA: TGTGCCAGCAGTTTAGCCCCTCCGGGAGCTTTCTTT. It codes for CASSLAPPGAFF.